These 8 T cell receptor beta chains share one sample of origin, sequenced in a study of Ad26.COV2.S vaccination and SARS-CoV-2 variants. Clones were read by immunoSEQ multiplex PCR, and TCRdb kept only the in-frame ones, dropping some. The sample lists roughly 460,000 clones; approximately 90% were seen once. The treatment is: about 20 received Ad26.COV2.S at low or high dose, single or two shots; several received placebo; per-sample allocation not given. Sampling took place 63 days after the first vaccine or placebo injection. Sequenced material: peripheral blood, taken in a trial of Ad26.COV2.S vaccine versus placebo. The receptors derive from a person aged 18-60 years who received the Ad26.COV2.S COVID-19 vaccine or a placebo.

The J gene is TRBJ2-2, the V gene TRBV29-1; weak D call: TRBD2 (5 bases). This CDR3 comprises 13 residues. Trimming shortened V by 5 bases and J by 2 bases, and 9 bases separated the two germline ends. CDR1 and CDR2 (germline): SQVTM, ANQGSEA. As DNA, the CDR3 is TGCAGCGTTTTTCGGGGTAACACCGGGGAGCTGTTTTTT. The encoded protein is CSVFRGNTGELFF.

The chain uses TRBV21-1 and TRBJ2-7; TRBD2, as called in the table, went unchecked against the DNA. TRBV21-1 is flagged as a pseudogene. CDR3 length: 18 amino acids. The CDR3 loop is CASSPHVPRGRRRYEQYF. In DNA form, the CDR3 reads TGTGCCAGCAGCCCGCACGTCCCGCGGGGCAGGAGACGCTACGAGCAGTACTTC.

V is TRBV3-1 (or the pseudogene TRBV3-2) and J is TRBJ2-2; D gene uncertain. This CDR3 is 17 amino acids long. Germline loops: CDR1 LGHDT, CDR2 YNNKEL (reference sequence). The ends were cut back, 3 bases at V and 2 bases at J, with 16 bases in the middle. CDR3 sequence reads: CASSHIRSLTNTGELFF. The CDR3 DNA sequence: TGTGCCAGCAGCCACATAAGAAGCCTAACTAACACCGGGGAGCTGTTTTTT.

This clone has a count of ten or more. The chain is built from TRBV19 and TRBJ1-2; D not resolved. Germline V gives CDR1 LNHDA, CDR2 SQIVND (reference sequence). Trimming left V 5 bases short and J 6 bases short, with 16 bases between. This CDR3 is built from 14 residues. CDR3 in amino acids: CASSLTGLTNGYTF. Here the CDR3 DNA reads TGTGCCAGTAGTCTCACCGGGCTCACGAATGGCTACACCTTC.

This chain connects TRBV27 to TRBJ2-3; 13 bases are a match to TRBD2. The germline gives CDR1 MNHEY, CDR2 SMNVEV (reference sequence). The V segment lost 6 bases and the J segment 7 bases; nucleotides outside the gene matches: 10. The CDR3 is 16 residues long. Written as DNA, the CDR3 is TGTGCCAGCAGGGCAAGACTAGCGGGAGGAGCAAATACGCAGTATTTT. It specifies CASRARLAGGANTQYF.

This clone is a singleton in its sample. The chain combines TRBV6-5 with TRBJ2-7; maybe TRBD1 (6 bases). The CDR3 runs 15 residues. Germline V lookup: CDR1 MNHEY, CDR2 SVGAGI. V lost 2 bases and J 2 bases, leaving 13 bases between the germline ends. CDR3 DNA: TGTGCCAGCAGTTACGTGGCAGGGGACACCTACGAGCAGTACTTC. This translates into CASSYVAGDTYEQYF.

CDR3 amino acids: CASRRLDSVPSSYEQYF. CDR3 DNA sequence: TGTGCCAGCAGGCGACTCGACTCCGTGCCATCCTCCTACGAGCAGTACTTC. This chain joins TRBV28 and TRBJ2-7, with D hard to call. CDR1 MDHEN and CDR2 SYDVKM come from the germline V gene. The CDR3 spans 17 residues. The V end was cut by 6 bases, the J end by 0 bases, with 21 bases between.

The genes are TRBV4-1 and TRBJ2-1; 12 bases line up with TRBD2. The CDR3 is 17 residues long. Trimming at V came to 1 base and at J to 10 bases, leaving 11 bases not matched to a gene. CDR1 and CDR2 (germline): MGHRA, YSYEKL. The CDR3 DNA reads TGCGCCAGCAGCCAAGCCCCAACTAGCGGGGGGCCCCTGGAGCAGTTCTTC. This translates into CASSQAPTSGGPLEQFF.